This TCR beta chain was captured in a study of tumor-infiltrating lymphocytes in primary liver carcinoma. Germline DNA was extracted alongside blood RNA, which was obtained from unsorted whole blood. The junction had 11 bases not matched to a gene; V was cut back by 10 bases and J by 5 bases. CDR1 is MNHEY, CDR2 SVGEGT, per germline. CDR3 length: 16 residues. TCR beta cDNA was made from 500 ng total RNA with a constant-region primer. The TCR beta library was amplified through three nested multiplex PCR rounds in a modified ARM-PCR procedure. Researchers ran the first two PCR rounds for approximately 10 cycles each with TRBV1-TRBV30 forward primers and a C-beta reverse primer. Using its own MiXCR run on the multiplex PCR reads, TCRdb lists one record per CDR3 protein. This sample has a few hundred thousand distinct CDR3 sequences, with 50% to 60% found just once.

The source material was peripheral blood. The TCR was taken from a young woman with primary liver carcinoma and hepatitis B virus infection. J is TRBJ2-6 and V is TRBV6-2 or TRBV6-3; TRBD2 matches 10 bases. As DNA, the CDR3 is TGTGCCACCGCGGCTAGCGGGAGTGCATGGGCCAACGTCCTGACTTTC. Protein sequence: CATAASGSAWANVLTF.